Given below is one TCR beta chain in context. Only in-frame clones appear in the TCRdb table, and some are missing; sequencing was by immunoSEQ multiplex PCR. The sample contains around 480,000 clones, approximately 90% of which appear only once. This entry comes from a study of blood T cell repertoires in COVID-19. The source material was PBMCs or T cells enriched from blood (not recorded which). This clonotype was sampled from a woman in her late teens or twenties who had recovered from COVID-19.

The CDR3 nucleotides are TGTGCCAGCAGCTCCGGGGGGGCCATGGGAGATACGCAGTATTTT. Translation: CASSSGGAMGDTQYF. The chain is built from TRBV5-4 and TRBJ2-3, with 8 bases identical to TRBD2. Looked up from germline, CDR1 is SGHNT and CDR2 is YYREEE (reference sequence). Trimming at V came to 3 bases and at J to 5 bases, leaving 8 bases not matched to a gene. The CDR3 is 15 amino acids.